The 24 T cell receptor beta chains reported below all come from one sample, sequenced in a study of tumor-infiltrating lymphocytes in primary liver carcinoma. The investigators made TCR beta cDNA from approximately 500 ng total RNA, using a constant-region primer. It was through three nested multiplex PCR rounds of slightly modified ARM-PCR that TCR beta libraries arose. The first two PCR rounds used TRBV1-TRBV30 primers with a Cbeta primer, roughly 10 cycles each. TCRdb fed the multiplex PCR reads into MiXCR, producing one record per CDR3 protein. This table holds some 20,000 distinct CDR3 sequences, roughly 80% found once. Bulk tissue was left unsorted, and RNA and DNA were co-extracted from about 19-30 mg of it. The sequencing input was liver tumor tissue from sampling region 4. Subset defined: tumor region T4, right-lateral pole. These TCRs come from a woman aged 25-40 years with primary liver carcinoma and hepatitis B virus infection.

Notes on this clonotype: Sequence at one end of the junction differs from germline and may be a read error. The J gene is TRBJ1-2, the V gene TRBV30; D call uncertain. From germline, CDR1 is GTSNPN and CDR2 SVGIG (reference sequence). The CDR3 runs to 13 residues. The CDR3 nucleotides read TGTGCCTGGAGTGTGGATCGGGGTAGTGACTACAGCTTC. As protein: CAWSVDRGSDYSF.

Comments on this clonotype: One junction end does not reproduce the germline sequence, and a read error may be involved. J is TRBJ2-3 and V is TRBV2; D perhaps matches TRBD2 (5 bases). This CDR3 spans 15 amino acids. Germline V CDR1 and CDR2: SNHLY, FYNNEI. CDR3: CTSASMTASTDTQYF. In nucleotides, the CDR3 is TGTACCAGCGCTAGCATGACGGCGAGCACAGATACGCAGTATTTT.

Note on this clonotype: The CDR3 does not close with the conserved phenylalanine or tryptophan, likely indicating a read error. This chain joins TRBV11-2 and TRBJ1-1, with TRBD1 identical over 7 bases. Germline assignment: CDR1 SGHAT and CDR2 FQNNGV. The CDR3 is made up of 20 amino acids. In DNA, the CDR3 is TGTGCCAGAAGCGCTCGGGATAGGGGGCGCAAGAGGTGGAGCAACACTGGAGCTTTCATT. Its protein product is CARSARDRGRKRWSNTGAFI.

A remark on this clonotype: One end of the junction fails to match germline, which may point to a read error. The V gene is TRBV4-3, the J gene TRBJ1-2; maybe TRBD1 (5 bases). Germline CDR1 and CDR2: LGHNA and YSLEER. This CDR3 region has 20 residues. CDR3 in DNA: TGCGCCAGCAGCCAAGGCGATGGAAGGGGCAGGGCCGCTACTAACTATGACTACACCTTC. Its protein product is CASSQGDGRGRAATNYDYTF.

With regard to this clonotype: Mismatch with germline at one junction end may stem from a read error. The V gene is TRBV11-3, the J gene TRBJ2-1; 13 bases fit TRBD2. From germline, CDR1 is SGHNT and CDR2 YENEEA. This CDR3 spans 15 amino acids. The CDR3 sequence is CASSQLAGGGYELFF. The CDR3 nucleotides are TGTGCCAGCAGCCAACTAGCGGGGGGGGGGTACGAGCTGTTCTTC.

For this clonotype: One end of the junction fails to match germline, which may point to a read error. The chain uses TRBV12-3 or TRBV12-4 and TRBJ2-3, with D perhaps matching TRBD2 (5 bases). There are 15 residues in the CDR3. CDR3 sequence reads: CASSFPPPSTDRQYF. DNA of the CDR3: TGTGCCAGCAGTTTTCCACCCCCTAGCACAGATAGGCAGTATTTT.

For this clonotype: A read error is possible here, since a much larger clone lies one base away. The CDR3 DNA is TGTACCAGCAGCTTCGGGACTGGGACCTACGAGCAGTACTTC. As protein: CTSSFGTGTYEQYF. The chain couples TRBV7-6 to TRBJ2-7, with D perhaps matching TRBD2 (6 bases). Germline V CDR1 and CDR2: SGHVS, FNYEAQ. The CDR3 is 14 residues long.

As concerns this clonotype: One base away lies a much larger clone, so this may be a sequencing read error. This rearrangement joins TRBV20-1 to TRBJ2-1; D is undetermined. The CDR3 totals 13 residues. The germline V gene encodes CDR1 DFQATT and CDR2 SNEGSKA (reference sequence). Trimming removed 7 bases from V and 5 bases from J, with 15 bases in between. This chain's CDR3 is CSVGVPLNNEQFF. CDR3 sequence (DNA): TGCAGTGTTGGAGTACCCTTGAACAATGAGCAGTTCTTC.

The chain carries TRBV6-5 and TRBJ2-7; D remains ambiguous. With 2 bases removed from V and 0 bases from J, the gap between germline ends came to 11 bases. The CDR3 has 15 amino acids. Germline CDR1 is MNHEY and CDR2 is SVGAGI. CDR3 protein: CASSYKNNNSYEQYF. The CDR3 DNA sequence: TGTGCCAGCAGTTACAAGAACAACAACTCCTACGAGCAGTACTTC.

Concerning this clonotype itself: This CDR3 is missing its conserved last phenylalanine or tryptophan, likely due to a read error. The DNA is omitted, as the CDR3 cannot be located on it reliably, and the CDR3 follows TCRdb's listing. The chain is built from TRBV11-2 and TRBJ2-1; TRBD1 is taken as the D call from the table, unchecked against the DNA. The CDR3 adds up to 11 amino acids, both ends counted. Germline V lookup: CDR1 SGHAT, CDR2 FQNNGV. The chain's CDR3 is CASRQLNGQLI.

Remarks on this clonotype: The missing conserved phenylalanine or tryptophan at the end of this CDR3 makes a read error likely. The chain couples TRBV6-5 to TRBJ2-7, with D possibly TRBD1 on 6 matching bases. CDR3 size: 15 residues. Germline CDR1 MNHEY, CDR2 SVGAGI. DNA for the CDR3: TGTGTCAGCAGTTATAAGGACAGCAGCTCCTACGAGCAGTACTCC. This encodes CVSSYKDSSSYEQYS.

As concerns this clonotype: The junction differs from germline at one of its ends, possibly a read error. The chain is built from TRBV12-3 or TRBV12-4 and TRBJ2-1; 11 nucleotides agree with TRBD2. The CDR3 extends over 15 amino acids. The CDR3 DNA reads as TGTGCCAACAGCCTGTCCGGGACTAGCGGACTTGAGCAACTCTTC. It yields the protein CANSLSGTSGLEQLF.

Remarks on this clonotype: Given the absence of the conserved phenylalanine or tryptophan at the CDR3 end, a read error is likely. The chain links TRBV5-4 to TRBJ1-6, with D maybe TRBD1 (5 bases). Germline assignment: CDR1 SGHNT and CDR2 YYREEE (reference sequence). The CDR3 is 15 residues long. CDR3 loop: CASSPRAGDNSPLHY. CDR3 nucleotide sequence: TGTGCCAGCAGCCCAAGGGCGGGGGATAACTCACCTCTCCACTAT.

About this clonotype: Likely a read error: the CDR3 ends without its conserved phenylalanine or tryptophan. The chain links TRBV4-3 to TRBJ2-2; TRBD2 aligns across 13 bases. Germline V gene sequence: CDR1 LGHNA, CDR2 YSLEER. This CDR3 contains 19 residues. Losses at the gene ends were 9 bases for V and 0 bases for J; bases not matched to a gene: 13. CDR3 protein: CARGVLAGGPRSNTGELFL. CDR3 DNA: TGCGCCAGAGGCGTACTAGCGGGAGGGCCCCGTTCGAACACCGGGGAGCTGTTTCTT.

V usage is TRBV10-3 and J usage is TRBJ2-1; possibly TRBD2 for D (5 bases). Trimming shortened V by 5 bases and J by 8 bases, and 16 bases separated the two germline ends. The CDR3 has 14 amino acids. Germline V gene data show CDR1 as ENHRY and CDR2 as SYGVKD. CDR3 in DNA: TGTGCCATCAGTCACACGGGGTCCCGGGATGAGCAGTTCTTC. Residues: CAISHTGSRDEQFF.

As for this clonotype: An end of the junction does not agree with germline; a read error may underlie this. The chain joins TRBV28 to TRBJ1-1, with D hard to call. CDR1 is MDHEN and CDR2 is SYDVKM in the germline V gene. This CDR3 contains 11 residues. The CDR3 here is CVSSSGREAFF. The CDR3, as DNA: TGTGTCAGCAGTTCCGGGCGGGAAGCTTTCTTT. The variable domain in full, completed from reference TRBV28 and TRBJ1-1, reads DVKVTQSSRYLVKRTGEKVFLECVQDMDHENMFWYRQDPGLGLRLIYFSYDVKMKEKGDIPEGYSVSREKKERFSLILESASTNQTSMYLCVSSSGREAFFGQGTRLTVV.

This sequence joins TRBV11-1 and TRBJ2-2, with D maybe TRBD2 (6 bases). V was shortened by 5 bases and J by 9 bases, with 22 bases between the two germline ends. The CDR3 runs 16 residues. In germline, CDR1 is SGHAT, CDR2 FQDESV (reference sequence). CDR3 amino acids: CASSMVMAGMSWELFF. CDR3 coding DNA: TGTGCCAGCAGCATGGTTATGGCGGGAATGTCCTGGGAGCTGTTTTTT. The variable domain in full, completed from reference TRBV11-1 and TRBJ2-2, reads EAEVAQSPRYKITEKSQAVAFWCDPISGHATLYWYRQILGQGPELLVQFQDESVVDDSQLPKDRFSAERLKGVDSTLKIQPAELGDSAMYLCASSMVMAGMSWELFFGEGSRLTVL.

In its sample, this clonotype is large (0.1 to 1%). V is TRBV12-3 or TRBV12-4 and J is TRBJ1-2; D is uncertain. CDR3 size: 15 residues. Trimming removed 1 base at V and 3 bases at J, with 12 bases between. CDR3 residues: CASSLGLSHDYGYTF. DNA of the CDR3: TGTGCCAGCAGTTTAGGTCTCTCCCACGACTATGGCTACACCTTC.

A note on this clonotype: The junction departs from the called germline gene at one end, perhaps through a read error. The chain couples TRBV6-1 to TRBJ1-2; no clear D gene. This CDR3 region has 18 residues. CDR1 MNHNS and CDR2 SASEGT come from the germline V gene. Here the CDR3 DNA reads TGTGCCAGCAGTGAACGGTTCCTGGTCCTTAGATCTAACTATGAGTACACCTTT. Its protein is CASSERFLVLRSNYEYTF.

This clonotype was recorded only once. J is TRBJ1-1 and V is TRBV11-2; 12 nucleotides align to TRBD1. Per the germline V gene, CDR1 is SGHAT and CDR2 is FQNNGV. J lost 2 bases, V lost 8 bases, and 18 bases had no gene match. The CDR3 length is 19 residues. The DNA of the CDR3 is TGTGCCAGCGCTCGGGACAGGGGGCGCAAGAGGCGGAGTAACACTGAAGCTTTCTTT. Encoded protein: CASARDRGRKRRSNTEAFF.

This chain connects TRBV12-3 or TRBV12-4 to TRBJ2-6; D perhaps matches TRBD1 (6 bases). V gave up 6 bases and J gave up 1 base, with 25 bases separating them. The length of the CDR3 is 20 residues. The CDR3 protein is CASSLKVRTVVRSGANVLTF. CDR3 bases: TGTGCCAGCAGCTTAAAGGTGAGGACAGTGGTCCGATCTGGGGCCAACGTCCTGACTTTC.

J is TRBJ2-5 and V is TRBV7-3; tentative D call: TRBD2 (6 bases). The V and J ends lost 4 bases and 5 bases respectively, with 17 bases between them. The germline V gene has CDR1 SGHTA and CDR2 FQGTGA. The CDR3 covers 15 residues. CDR3 sequence: CASSSTSRSKETQYF. CDR3 DNA sequence: TGTGCCAGCAGCTCAACTAGCAGGAGTAAGGAGACCCAGTACTTC.

The rearrangement links TRBV29-1 to TRBJ2-1, with D maybe TRBD2 (6 bases). V shed 7 bases and J shed 8 bases, with 21 bases lying between them. The CDR3 is 14 amino acids. From germline, CDR1 is SQVTM and CDR2 ANQGSEA. CDR3 sequence reads: CSGATGSVVDEQFF. CDR3 nucleotide sequence: TGCAGCGGCGCTACCGGGAGCGTAGTCGATGAGCAGTTCTTC.

This clonotype was seen a single time. A read error may account for a junction end that differs from germline. V usage is TRBV11-2 and J usage is TRBJ2-1; D might be TRBD2 (6 bases). This CDR3 has 14 amino acids. CDR1 SGHAT and CDR2 FQNNGV come from the germline V gene. CDR3 nucleotides: TGCGCTAGCAGCCTCGGGGGAATGTGGAATGAGCAGTTCTTC. This gives the protein CASSLGGMWNEQFF.